The clone carrying this T cell receptor (beta chain) was detected a few times. This CDR3 comprises 19 residues. V was clipped by 5 bases and J by 5 bases; unmatched bases: 15. CDR1 and CDR2 (germline): SGHDN, FVKESK. This sample was included in a study of blood T cell repertoires in COVID-19. Across the whole study: Sources were T cells, B-cell-depleted T cells, or PBMCs; the material itself was cDNA or gDNA.

Data came from immunoSEQ multiplex PCR; TCRdb stores just in-frame clones and leaves some out. Of about 210,000 clones in the sample, about 88% were seen once. This chain joins TRBV14 and TRBJ2-5, with 15 nucleotides matching TRBD2. The material sequenced was PBMCs or T cells enriched from blood (not recorded which). This sequence originates from a woman aged 30 to 39 who had been exposed to COVID-19. The CDR3: CASSIGLRTSGGARETQYF. The CDR3 coding sequence is TGTGCCAGCAGCATCGGCCTGAGGACTAGCGGGGGGGCCCGGGAGACCCAGTACTTC.